This T cell receptor (beta chain) was identified in a study of T cell responses to AZD1222 COVID-19 vaccine. Study outcomes and limitations: The sample set comprised mostly white British donors with more females, and clonal diversity was possibly underestimated. Receipt of two AZD1222 doses was followed by a rise in Spike-specific TCR breadth and depth. At study baseline, merely more than 5 AZD1222 recipients were seropositive. In all cases, repertoires were sampled only after the peak T cell response.

A note on this clone: Its antigen is not identified.

TCRdb's table, derived via immunoSEQ multiplex PCR, lists solely in-frame clones and lacks some. The table records about 39,000 clones, about 91% of them present only once. V was cut by 6 bases and J by 0 bases, with 15 bases left in between. This CDR3 has 16 amino acids. Germline V gene lookup returns CDR1 MRHNA and CDR2 SNTAGT. This specimen was peripheral blood, taken 28 days after the second AZD1222 dose. This clonotype originated in an adult who received the AZD1222 COVID-19 vaccine. J is TRBJ2-1 and V is TRBV6-4; D might be TRBD2 (7 bases). The CDR3 sequence is CASSVEGGGSYNEQFF. The CDR3 nucleotides are TGTGCCAGCAGCGTTGAGGGAGGGGGCTCCTACAATGAGCAGTTCTTC.